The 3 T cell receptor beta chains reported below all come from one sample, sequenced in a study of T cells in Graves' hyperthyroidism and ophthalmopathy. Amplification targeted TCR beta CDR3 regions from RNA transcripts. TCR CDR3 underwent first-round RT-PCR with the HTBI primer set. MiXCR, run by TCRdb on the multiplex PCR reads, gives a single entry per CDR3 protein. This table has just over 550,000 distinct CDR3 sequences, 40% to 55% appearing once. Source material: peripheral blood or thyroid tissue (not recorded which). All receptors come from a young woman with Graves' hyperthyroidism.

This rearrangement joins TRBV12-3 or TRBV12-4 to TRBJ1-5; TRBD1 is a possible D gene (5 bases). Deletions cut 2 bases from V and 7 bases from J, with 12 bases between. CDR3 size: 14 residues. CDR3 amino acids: CASSLKQGEQPQHF. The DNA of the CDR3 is TGTGCCAGCAGTTTAAAGCAGGGTGAGCAGCCCCAGCATTTT.

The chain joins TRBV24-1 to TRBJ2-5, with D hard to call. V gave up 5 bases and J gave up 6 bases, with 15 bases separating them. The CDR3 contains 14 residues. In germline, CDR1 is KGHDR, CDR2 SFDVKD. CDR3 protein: CATSGGTTVKTQYF. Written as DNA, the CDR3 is TGTGCCACCAGTGGTGGTACCACAGTGAAGACCCAGTACTTC.

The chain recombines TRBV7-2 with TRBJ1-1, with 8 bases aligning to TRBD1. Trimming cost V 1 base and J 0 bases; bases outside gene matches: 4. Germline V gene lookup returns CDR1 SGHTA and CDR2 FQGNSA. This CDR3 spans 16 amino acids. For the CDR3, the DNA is TGTGCCAGCAGCTTAGAGAACAGGGGGATGAACACTGAAGCTTTCTTT. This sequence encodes CASSLENRGMNTEAFF.